These 11 T cell receptor beta chains came from one sample sequenced in a study of CD8+ T cells in alopecia areata. The sequencing template was cDNA reverse transcribed from extracted RNA. The table came from immunoSEQ multiplex PCR; TCRdb's copy has only in-frame clones and leaves some out. The sample carries some 220,000 clones, around 57% recorded once. Treatment denoted: oral pan-JAK inhibitor, 5-10 mg twice daily. Sequencing was performed on CD4+ T cells sorted from blood, taken at week 4, from a patient treated with tofacitinib. These receptors were collected from a human donor with alopecia areata.

The rearrangement joins TRBV4-3 to TRBJ1-6, with D possibly TRBD1 on 6 matching bases. CDR3 size: 13 residues. Germline-derived CDR1 and CDR2 are LGHNA and YSLEER. Trimming took off 4 bases at V and 8 bases at J, with 9 bases between the two ends. In nucleotides, the CDR3 is TGCGCCAGCAGCCCCGACAGGTATTCACCCCTCCACTTT. It translates to CASSPDRYSPLHF.

This clone occurred a few times. The V gene is TRBV23-1, the J gene TRBJ1-5, with a weak D call TRBD1 (5 bases). TRBV23-1 is placed among ORFs of uncertain function. The length of the CDR3 is 16 residues. Trimming removed 1 base at V and 3 bases at J, with 13 bases between. CDR3 amino acids: CASSQLLGVYNQPQHF. The DNA of the CDR3 is TGCGCCAGCAGTCAATTGTTGGGGGTATACAATCAGCCCCAGCATTTT.

The genes are TRBV5-1 and TRBJ2-2, with 8 nucleotides matching TRBD1. CDR3 length: 17 amino acids. Per the germline V gene, CDR1 is SGHRS and CDR2 is YFSETQ. Germline trimming cut 6 bases from V and 4 bases from J; bases unmatched to any gene: 14. This CDR3 reads CASTPIRAGGSTGELFF. Written as DNA, the CDR3 is TGCGCCAGCACCCCGATTCGGGCAGGGGGCAGCACCGGGGAGCTGTTTTTT.

There are a few counts of this clone. J is TRBJ2-7 and V is TRBV2; 8 nucleotides line up with TRBD2. Germline CDR1 reads SNHLY; CDR2 reads FYNNEI. The CDR3 is made up of 15 amino acids. Trimming took 6 bases from V and 7 from J; bases not matched to a gene: 14. CDR3 amino acids: CASRDSPGLVREQYF. The CDR3 DNA sequence: TGTGCCAGCAGGGACAGCCCGGGACTAGTTCGGGAGCAGTACTTC. The full variable domain, its missing parts supplied by reference TRBV2 and TRBJ2-7, is EPEVTQTPSHQVTQMGQEVILRCVPISNHLYFYWYRQILGQKVEFLVSFYNNEISEKSEIFDDQFSVERPDGSNFTLKIRSTKLEDSAMYFCASRDSPGLVREQYFGPGTRLTVT.

The chain is built from TRBV29-1 and TRBJ2-1, with 13 bases that match TRBD2. Germline values: CDR1 SQVTM, CDR2 ANQGSEA. V lost 1 base to trimming and J lost 3 bases; unmatched junction nucleotides: 9. The CDR3 contains 18 residues. In DNA, the CDR3 is TGCAGCGTTGAAGTCCCCGGGACTAGCGGGATCCGCTACAATGAGCAGTTCTTC. Its protein product is CSVEVPGTSGIRYNEQFF.

The chain employs TRBV30 and TRBJ1-2; D uncertain. The CDR3 length is 11 residues. Germline V gene data show CDR1 as GTSNPN and CDR2 as SVGIG (reference sequence). CDR3 coding DNA: TGTGCTCTACACTCCCGTAAAGGCGACACCTTC. Its translation: CALHSRKGDTF.

This clone was detected once. The rearrangement joins TRBV20-1 to TRBJ2-7; either TRBD1 or TRBD2 may fit D (6 bases each). V was cut by 2 bases and J by 5 bases, with 7 bases left in between. Per the germline V gene, CDR1 is DFQATT and CDR2 is SNEGSKA (reference sequence). This CDR3 comprises 11 residues. The DNA of the CDR3 is TGCAGTGCTAGAAGGGGGGACGAGCAGTACTTC. Translated: CSARRGDEQYF.

In this sample, this clone turned up a few times. The V gene is TRBV5-5, the J gene TRBJ1-2; D remains ambiguous. The V end was cut by 0 bases, the J end by 4 bases, with 7 bases between. Per the germline V gene, CDR1 is SGHKS and CDR2 is YYEKEE (reference sequence). The CDR3 consists of 13 residues. This chain's CDR3 is CASSLAEVYGYTF. As DNA, the CDR3 is TGTGCCAGCAGCTTGGCAGAGGTCTATGGCTACACCTTC.

The rearrangement joins TRBV12-5 to TRBJ1-5; D possibly corresponds to TRBD1 (6 bases). The germline gives CDR1 LGHNT, CDR2 FRNRAP. This CDR3 has 13 residues. V shed 7 bases and J shed 11 bases, with 18 bases lying between them. The CDR3 coding sequence is TGTGCTAGTGCACAGACAGGAATCAGGGCCCAGCATTTT. This codes for CASAQTGIRAQHF.

This chain uses TRBV5-1 with TRBJ1-5; possibly TRBD1 for D (5 bases). From germline, CDR1 is SGHRS and CDR2 YFSETQ. The length of the CDR3 is 15 residues. Between the trimmed V and J ends, which lost 1 base and 2 bases, there was a span of 10 bases. The CDR3 region is CASSLSGDRNQPQHF. The CDR3 nucleotides are TGCGCCAGCAGCTTGTCGGGGGATCGCAATCAGCCCCAGCATTTT.

As for this clone: The same CDR3 also results from other DNA sequences found in this sample. The rearrangement links TRBV15 to TRBJ2-7, with 7 nucleotides matching TRBD2. CDR3 size: 13 residues. Germline CDR1 reads LNHNV; CDR2 reads YYDKDF (reference sequence). Trimming at V came to 0 bases and at J to 6 bases, leaving 2 bases not matched to a gene. The CDR3 loop is CATSRDREGEQYF. Written as DNA, the CDR3 is TGTGCCACCAGCAGAGATAGGGAGGGCGAGCAGTACTTC.